Below are 27 T cell receptor beta chains sequenced from a single sample in a study of blood T cells in healthy people across ages. Using a J-beta primer mix together with a sample-barcoded 5' primer, a second PCR was run for roughly 6 to 12 cycles. TCRdb called the 5' RACE reads again in MiXCR, with one record for every CDR3 protein. This table holds 1,100,000 or so distinct CDR3 sequences, under 45% found once. Material for sequencing was blood. These receptors were collected from a woman in her sixties or seventies in good health.

This clonotype was observed a few times. V is TRBV25-1 and J is TRBJ2-1; 12 nucleotides match TRBD2. The V segment lost 4 bases and the J segment 13 bases; nucleotides outside the gene matches: 5. Germline V lookup: CDR1 MGHDK, CDR2 SYGVNS. This CDR3 comprises 13 residues. The CDR3 is CASSVGLAGFQFF. The CDR3 coding sequence is TGTGCCAGCAGTGTCGGACTAGCGGGATTTCAGTTCTTC.

The chain has TRBV2 and TRBJ1-5; weak D call: TRBD1 (6 bases). The CDR3 is 15 amino acids. Germline CDR1 is SNHLY and CDR2 is FYNNEI. The V gene lost 7 bases and the J gene lost 0 bases, with 13 bases spanning the gap. The CDR3 DNA reads TGTGCCAGCAATCGAGGACAGTATAGCAATCAGCCCCAGCATTTT. This encodes CASNRGQYSNQPQHF.

With regard to this clonotype: A read error may be the cause here, since a much bigger clone is one base away. The chain joins TRBV6-6 to TRBJ2-1; tentative D call: TRBD1 (6 bases). Trimming shortened V by 6 bases and J by 13 bases, and 19 bases separated the two germline ends. This CDR3 has 13 residues. CDR1 and CDR2 from the germline V gene are MNHNY and SVGAGI (reference sequence). The CDR3 here is CASSSTGQETQFF. The DNA for the CDR3 is TGTGCCAGCAGCTCGACAGGTCAAGAGACCCAGTTCTTC.

This clonotype came up a few times. The chain links TRBV4-2 to TRBJ2-2; D is possibly TRBD2 (7 bases). Trimming took off 1 base at V and 1 base at J, with 19 bases between the two ends. This CDR3 contains 19 residues. CDR1 and CDR2 (germline): LGHNA, YNFKEQ. CDR3 amino acids: CASSQGGGYREENTGELFF. The DNA for the CDR3 is TGTGCCAGCAGCCAAGGGGGGGGCTACAGGGAGGAGAACACCGGGGAGCTGTTTTTT.

The chain couples TRBV16 to TRBJ1-5; 8 nucleotides agree with TRBD1. CDR3 length equals 14 residues. CDR1 is KGHSY, CDR2 FQNENV, per germline. Losses at the gene ends were 4 bases for V and 4 bases for J; bases not matched to a gene: 3. The CDR3 DNA sequence: TGTGCCAGCAGCCCGACAGGGGTAAATCAGCCCCAGCATTTT. Translating it yields CASSPTGVNQPQHF. The full variable domain, with the rest looked up from reference TRBV16 and TRBJ1-5, is GEEVAQTPKHLVRGEGQKAKLYCAPIKGHSYVFWYQQVLKNEFKFLISFQNENVFDETGMPKERFSAKCLPNSPCSLEIQATKLEDSAVYFCASSPTGVNQPQHFGDGTRLSIL.

This rearrangement joins TRBV5-1 to TRBJ1-1; the D is unclear. Germline lookup yields CDR1 SGHRS and CDR2 YFSETQ. The CDR3 consists of 13 residues. Trimming stripped 3 bases from V and 6 bases from J, with 12 bases between. The DNA of the CDR3 is TGCGCCAGCAGCTGGGTAGGGTCCCCTGAAGCTTTCTTT. Translation: CASSWVGSPEAFF.

V and J are TRBV5-1 and TRBJ2-7; possible D gene TRBD2, 6 bases. V lost 6 bases and J lost 9, with 19 bases in between. Per germline, CDR1 SGHRS and CDR2 YFSETQ. The CDR3 is 13 residues long. The CDR3 DNA follows: TGCGCCAGCACCGACCTAAGACTAGTTCGGCAGTACTTC. It codes for CASTDLRLVRQYF.

The chain is built from TRBV7-3 and TRBJ2-4; D is uncertain. The CDR3 sequence is 13 residues long. The germline V and J ends were trimmed by 2 bases and 3 bases, with 5 bases remaining between them. The germline V gene encodes CDR1 SGHTA and CDR2 FQGTGA. CDR3 bases: TGTGCCAGCAGCTTAGGATACAAAAACATTCAGTACTTC. It encodes CASSLGYKNIQYF.

V and J are TRBV5-1 and TRBJ1-6; D unclear. This CDR3 is built from 15 residues. The germline V gene has CDR1 SGHRS and CDR2 YFSETQ. V lost 4 bases and J lost 1, with 9 bases in between. The CDR3 region is CASSPTSSYNSPLHF. The CDR3 coding sequence is TGCGCCAGCAGCCCAACATCATCCTATAATTCACCCCTCCACTTT.

The rearrangement links TRBV7-9 to TRBJ2-1; no clear D gene. Deletions cut 2 bases from V and 9 bases from J, with 8 bases between. CDR3 length: 12 residues. Germline V gives CDR1 SEHNR, CDR2 FQNEAQ (reference sequence). Here the CDR3 reads CASSLSPGEQFF. CDR3 nucleotide sequence: TGTGCCAGCAGCTTATCACCGGGTGAGCAGTTCTTC.

This clonotype was picked up a small number of times. This sequence joins TRBV10-3 and TRBJ2-5; TRBD2 matches at 8 bases. In germline, CDR1 is ENHRY, CDR2 SYGVKD. The CDR3 covers 14 residues. The J segment lost 2 bases and the V segment lost 8 bases, leaving 7 bases of the junction unmatched. CDR3 protein: CAIGSGGGQETQYF. The CDR3 DNA follows: TGTGCCATCGGGAGCGGCGGGGGGCAAGAGACCCAGTACTTC.

The genes are TRBV6-6 and TRBJ2-1; 10 bases are a match to TRBD1. This CDR3 comprises 15 residues. Germline V gene data show CDR1 as MNHNY and CDR2 as SVGAGI (reference sequence). Trimming at V came to 8 bases and at J to 2 bases, leaving 6 bases not matched to a gene. The CDR3 nucleotides are TGTGCCAGCGACGTAGGACAGGGGGCCTACAATGAGCAGTTCTTC. Translated, it gives CASDVGQGAYNEQFF.

As to this clonotype: A read error may explain this, as a much larger clone is one base away. V is TRBV4-2 and J is TRBJ2-1; maybe TRBD1 (6 bases). Trimming removed 3 bases from V and 8 bases from J, with 17 bases in between. This CDR3 is 15 amino acids long. CDR1 and CDR2 from the germline V gene are LGHNA and YNFKEQ. The CDR3 DNA reads as TGTGCCAGCAGCCAGGAAGGACAGACAAACGATGAGCAGTTCTTC. Translation gives CASSQEGQTNDEQFF.

The chain uses TRBV20-1 and TRBJ1-2, with 7 nucleotides matching TRBD1. The CDR3 runs 12 residues. V lost 6 bases and J lost 8; bases outside the gene matches: 9. Looked up from germline, CDR1 is DFQATT and CDR2 is SNEGSKA (reference sequence). This chain's CDR3 is CSATTGDWGYTF. Here the CDR3 DNA reads TGCAGTGCAACAACAGGGGATTGGGGCTACACCTTC.

Only a few counts were recorded for this clonotype. This rearrangement joins TRBV7-6 to TRBJ2-7; D gene unclear. Germline values: CDR1 SGHVS, CDR2 FNYEAQ. Trimming took 2 bases from V and 0 from J, leaving 8 bases between them. The CDR3 length is 14 residues. The CDR3 reads CASSLRAGSYEQYF. CDR3 nucleotide sequence: TGTGCCAGCAGCTTAAGAGCTGGCTCCTACGAGCAGTACTTC.

This chain connects TRBV15 to TRBJ1-2; no reliable D call. This CDR3 contains 15 residues. V lost 1 base and J 7 bases, leaving 16 bases between the germline ends. In germline, CDR1 is LNHNV, CDR2 YYDKDF (reference sequence). The CDR3: CATSRGLAGLGGYTF. The CDR3 coding sequence is TGTGCCACCAGCAGAGGTCTGGCAGGCCTTGGTGGCTACACCTTC. The full variable domain, with the rest looked up from reference TRBV15 and TRBJ1-2, is DAMVIQNPRYQVTQFGKPVTLSCSQTLNHNVMYWYQQKSSQAPKLLFHYYDKDFNNEADTPDNFQSRRPNTSFCFLDIRSPGLGDTAMYLCATSRGLAGLGGYTFGSGTRLTVV.

This sequence joins TRBV12-3 or TRBV12-4 and TRBJ1-2; no firm D call. The CDR3 loop spans 14 amino acids. V lost 1 base, J lost 3 bases, and 9 bases lay in between. CDR3 residues: CASSLGVIYYGYTF. CDR3 nucleotides: TGTGCCAGCAGTTTAGGGGTTATCTACTATGGCTACACCTTC.

This chain uses TRBV18 with TRBJ2-1; 11 bases map to TRBD2. V dropped 3 bases and J dropped 3; count of bases not matched to a gene: 4. Per the germline V gene, CDR1 is KGHSH and CDR2 is LQKENI. The CDR3 is made up of 16 amino acids. CDR3 sequence reads: CASSPTSGSYYNEQFF. CDR3 DNA sequence: TGTGCCAGCTCACCTACTAGCGGGAGTTACTACAATGAGCAGTTCTTC.

This sequence joins TRBV24-1 and TRBJ1-2; TRBD1 aligns across 8 bases. This CDR3 is 16 amino acids long. With 4 bases clipped from V and 2 bases from J, the junction kept 8 bases outside the gene matches. Germline V gives CDR1 KGHDR, CDR2 SFDVKD. The CDR3 loop reads CATSEPRTGTNYGYTF. As DNA, the CDR3 is TGTGCCACCAGTGAGCCGAGGACAGGGACGAACTATGGCTACACCTTC.

The chain uses TRBV29-1 and TRBJ1-1; D ambiguous. Germline-derived CDR1 and CDR2 are SQVTM and ANQGSEA. The CDR3 has 13 residues. Trimming took 4 bases from V and 0 from J, leaving 9 bases between them. The DNA of the CDR3 is TGCAGCGTTGGCGAAGACATGAACACTGAAGCTTTCTTT. It translates to CSVGEDMNTEAFF.

The CDR3 protein is CSASTPGNSPLHF. CDR3 nucleotide sequence: TGCAGTGCTTCAACCCCGGGGAATTCACCCCTCCACTTT. The V call is TRBV20-1, the J call TRBJ1-6, with D uncertain. V was shortened by 5 bases and J by 7 bases, with 12 bases between the two germline ends. The CDR3 totals 13 residues. From germline, CDR1 is DFQATT and CDR2 SNEGSKA (reference sequence).

CDR3 amino acids: CSASNMGAGYNEQFF. Written as DNA, the CDR3 is TGCAGTGCTAGTAACATGGGAGCGGGATACAATGAGCAGTTCTTC. This sequence joins TRBV20-1 and TRBJ2-1, with 7 positions matching TRBD2. Germline assignment: CDR1 DFQATT and CDR2 SNEGSKA (reference sequence). The V and J ends lost 3 bases and 4 bases, in that order; junction bases with no gene match: 9. This CDR3 is 15 amino acids long.

This sequence joins TRBV20-1 and TRBJ2-3; possible D gene TRBD1, 6 bases. Trimming pared 5 bases from V and 2 bases from J, leaving 20 bases between. This CDR3 is built from 16 residues. Germline lookup yields CDR1 DFQATT and CDR2 SNEGSKA (reference sequence). The DNA for the CDR3 is TGCAGTGCTTCCCGTGGGGGCAGGGGATTCACAGATACGCAGTATTTT. Translated: CSASRGGRGFTDTQYF.

This clonotype was seen ten or more times. The V call is TRBV28, the J call TRBJ2-7; 7 bases align to TRBD1. With V trimmed by 6 bases and J by 3 bases, 8 bases remained unmatched. The germline CDR1 and CDR2 sequences are MDHEN and SYDVKM. The CDR3 length is 14 residues. The CDR3 DNA sequence: TGTGCCAGCAGCTACCCAGGACAGGTCTACGAGCAGTACTTC. This encodes CASSYPGQVYEQYF.

V usage is TRBV11-3 and J usage is TRBJ2-1, with D perhaps TRBD1 (6 bases). Per germline, CDR1 SGHNT and CDR2 YENEEA. V was trimmed by 0 bases and J by 7 bases, leaving 16 bases between them. The CDR3 length is 16 residues. DNA for the CDR3: TGTGCCAGCAGCTTAGATCTGGGGGCCGATCGGAATGAGCAGTTCTTC. Translation gives CASSLDLGADRNEQFF.

The V gene is TRBV7-6, the J gene TRBJ2-3, with D possibly TRBD2 on 6 matching bases. Trimming removed 0 bases at V and 7 bases at J, with 17 bases between. CDR1 is SGHVS, CDR2 FNYEAQ, per germline. CDR3 length: 16 amino acids. This CDR3 reads CASSLAGGPSVNTQYF. CDR3 sequence (DNA): TGTGCCAGCAGCTTAGCGGGAGGCCCCTCGGTGAATACGCAGTATTTT.

The CDR3 nucleotides read TGTGCCAGCAGTTTAAAGCCAGGGGGCTACGAGCAGTACTTC. Translating it yields CASSLKPGGYEQYF. This chain links TRBV27 with TRBJ2-7, with 7 positions matching TRBD1. In germline, CDR1 is MNHEY, CDR2 SMNVEV (reference sequence). J lost 3 bases, V lost 2 bases, and 4 bases had no gene match. CDR3 length: 14 amino acids.